This passage covers 23 T cell receptor beta chains from one sample sequenced in a study of T cells in Graves' hyperthyroidism and ophthalmopathy (dated by TCRdb to between 2018 and 2020). The library was built by means of multiplex PCR. The instrument given in TCRdb is Illumina HiSeq 2000. The TCR beta CDR3 regions were amplified from the RNA transcripts. The first round of RT-PCR for the TCR CDR3 was performed with the HTBI primer set and the Qiagen OneStep RT-PCR kit. TCRdb's own reprocessing of the public reads used fastp at Q25 and MiXCR and kept productive beta chains. Entries are consolidated by CDR3 protein sequence, retaining the most common genes and DNA. The sample records a few hundred thousand distinct CDR3 sequences, 15% to 18% of which are singletons. Of the sample, roughly 8% falls within the top ten clones. The sample consisted of blood. The receptors come from a woman under 30 with Graves' hyperthyroidism.

This clonotype has ten or more counts. This chain joins TRBV20-1 and TRBJ2-7; 7 nucleotides match TRBD1. V lost 1 base and J lost 1; bases outside the gene matches: 7. The germline gives CDR1 DFQATT, CDR2 SNEGSKA (reference sequence). The CDR3 totals 15 residues. The CDR3 DNA sequence: TGCAGTGCTAGAGTAGGCAGGGGGAATTCCTACGAGCAGTACTTC. It is translated as CSARVGRGNSYEQYF.

The chain's CDR3 is CASSLRRVGSEQYF. CDR3 DNA sequence: TGTGCCAGCAGTTTGCGTAGGGTAGGTTCCGAGCAGTACTTC. The chain carries TRBV27 and TRBJ2-7, with D unclear. Between the trimmed V and J ends, which lost 3 bases and 6 bases, there was a span of 15 bases. The CDR3 has 14 residues. Germline V gives CDR1 MNHEY, CDR2 SMNVEV (reference sequence).

Many counts were recorded for this clonotype. The J gene is TRBJ2-7, the V gene TRBV7-2, with 10 bases fitting TRBD2. There are 17 residues in the CDR3. Germline V gene lookup returns CDR1 SGHTA and CDR2 FQGNSA. V was clipped by 3 bases and J by 0 bases; unmatched bases: 8. The DNA of the CDR3 is TGTGCCAGCAGCTTGGTAGCGGGGGGTATATTCTCCTACGAGCAGTACTTC. This gives the protein CASSLVAGGIFSYEQYF.

This clonotype was detected many times. J is TRBJ2-3 and V is TRBV29-1; 13 nucleotides match TRBD2. Germline V gives CDR1 SQVTM, CDR2 ANQGSEA. The CDR3 contains 15 residues. After removal of 5 bases from V and 0 bases from J, the junction contained 2 bases not matched to a gene. This CDR3 is CSVPGLAGSTDTQYF. The CDR3 nucleotides are TGCAGCGTTCCGGGACTAGCGGGGAGCACAGATACGCAGTATTTT.

This clonotype was seen ten or more times. The chain joins TRBV6-1 to TRBJ1-4; 10 nucleotides match TRBD1. Germline trimming cut 5 bases from V and 11 bases from J; bases unmatched to any gene: 17. This CDR3 comprises 17 residues. CDR1 and CDR2 (germline): MNHNS, SASEGT. Written as DNA, the CDR3 is TGTGCCAGCAGTCGAACCGGGACAGGGGACCTCGTTGGGAAACTGTTTTTT. This sequence encodes CASSRTGTGDLVGKLFF.

The table lists this clonotype with many counts. This chain connects TRBV30 to TRBJ2-5, with TRBD1 identical over 7 bases. The CDR3 has 15 residues. Looked up from germline, CDR1 is GTSNPN and CDR2 is SVGIG (reference sequence). J was trimmed by 2 bases and V by 0 bases; bases with no gene match: 6. This chain's CDR3 is CAWSVGTAWQETQYF. DNA of the CDR3: TGTGCCTGGAGTGTAGGGACAGCGTGGCAAGAGACCCAGTACTTC.

This clonotype was counted many times. CDR3 protein: CASNSGGIHNEQFF. CDR3 coding DNA: TGTGCCAGTAATAGCGGGGGGATACACAATGAGCAGTTCTTC. V and J are TRBV19 and TRBJ2-1; 10 bases line up with TRBD2. Germline V gene sequence: CDR1 LNHDA, CDR2 SQIVND (reference sequence). Trimming took 7 bases from V and 5 from J; bases not matched to a gene: 5. The CDR3 contains 14 residues.

This clonotype was counted at least ten times. This chain joins TRBV20-1 and TRBJ1-2; D is possibly TRBD1 (6 bases). Per germline, CDR1 DFQATT and CDR2 SNEGSKA (reference sequence). The CDR3 is 14 amino acids. V lost 4 bases and J 0 bases, leaving 12 bases between the germline ends. The CDR3 region is CSAIDRTPNYGYTF. The CDR3 DNA reads as TGCAGTGCTATCGACAGGACCCCTAACTATGGCTACACCTTC.

Ten or more counts support this clonotype. This sequence joins TRBV3-1 and TRBJ1-1, with TRBD1 identical over 11 bases. The V segment lost 4 bases and the J segment 4 bases; nucleotides outside the gene matches: 2. Germline V lookup: CDR1 LGHDT, CDR2 YNNKEL (reference sequence). The CDR3 sequence is 14 residues long. The CDR3 coding sequence is TGTGCCAGCAGCCGGGGACAGGGGGGCACTGAAGCTTTCTTT. This codes for CASSRGQGGTEAFF.

At least ten counts were recorded for this clonotype. The chain is built from TRBV7-8 and TRBJ2-7; 11 bases fit TRBD1. Germline V gives CDR1 SGHVS, CDR2 FQNEAQ. This CDR3 is 13 amino acids long. The V segment lost 5 bases and the J segment 5 bases; nucleotides outside the gene matches: 2. CDR3 coding DNA: TGTGCCAGCAGCCGGGACAGGGGGGACGAGCAGTACTTC. Its translation: CASSRDRGDEQYF.

The table lists this clonotype with many counts. The rearrangement uses TRBV7-2 and TRBJ2-4, with D possibly being TRBD2 (6 bases). This CDR3 region has 16 residues. Germline V lookup: CDR1 SGHTA, CDR2 FQGNSA. Deletions cut 3 bases from V and 2 bases from J, with 14 bases between. The CDR3, as DNA: TGTGCCAGCAGCTTCAGCGGGTGGTATACCAAAAACATTCAGTACTTC. It is translated as CASSFSGWYTKNIQYF.

This clonotype was seen a handful of times. This chain connects TRBV7-8 to TRBJ2-7; D not resolved. Germline CDR1 SGHVS, CDR2 FQNEAQ. Trimming cost V 3 bases and J 7 bases, with 13 bases left between them. This CDR3 is built from 13 residues. The CDR3 spells CASSFDGQSEQYF. The CDR3 DNA sequence: TGTGCCAGCAGCTTCGACGGGCAGAGTGAGCAGTACTTC. Full variable domain (missing parts from reference TRBV7-8 and TRBJ2-7): GAGVSQSPRYKVAKRGQDVALRCDPISGHVSLFWYQQALGQGPEFLTYFQNEAQLDKSGLPSDRFFAERPEGSVSTLKIQRTQQEDSAVYLCASSFDGQSEQYFGPGTRLTVT.

This clonotype was found many times. The rearrangement uses TRBV6-2 or TRBV6-3 and TRBJ2-3; 7 bases line up with TRBD2. Germline V gene lookup returns CDR1 MNHEY and CDR2 SVGEGT. V was clipped by 1 base and J by 5 bases; unmatched bases: 3. The length of the CDR3 is 14 residues. The CDR3 DNA reads TGTGCCAGCAGTTACTTGGTAGCGGGAGATACGCAGTATTTT. This translates into CASSYLVAGDTQYF.

The sample holds many counts of this clonotype. This sequence joins TRBV5-4 and TRBJ1-1; TRBD1 is a possible D gene (5 bases). CDR3 length: 15 amino acids. V gave up 0 bases and J gave up 3 bases, with 12 bases separating them. Germline V gene data show CDR1 as SGHNT and CDR2 as YYREEE (reference sequence). DNA of the CDR3: TGTGCCAGCAGCTTGGGAGGGGTGGTGGACACTGAAGCTTTCTTT. It is translated as CASSLGGVVDTEAFF.

This clonotype was seen repeatedly, ten times or more. The gene calls are TRBV7-9 and TRBJ1-2, with D hard to call. V shed 1 base and J shed 6 bases, with 6 bases lying between them. Germline CDR1 SEHNR, CDR2 FQNEAQ (reference sequence). This CDR3 region has 12 residues. This CDR3 is CASSLGADGYTF. The CDR3 DNA follows: TGTGCCAGCAGCTTAGGGGCCGATGGCTACACCTTC.

In its sample, this clonotype was seen many times. J is TRBJ1-2 and V is TRBV20-1, with D unresolved. V was pared by 0 bases and J by 8 bases, with 13 bases between. Looked up from germline, CDR1 is DFQATT and CDR2 is SNEGSKA (reference sequence). This CDR3 contains 13 residues. The CDR3 reads CSARDRRVGGYTF. The CDR3 nucleotides read TGCAGTGCTAGAGACAGAAGGGTGGGAGGCTACACCTTC.

This clonotype was seen a few times. J is TRBJ1-2 and V is TRBV27; D is undetermined. Germline V gene lookup returns CDR1 MNHEY and CDR2 SMNVEV (reference sequence). Between the trimmed V and J ends, which lost 0 bases and 4 bases, there was a span of 6 bases. The CDR3 totals 13 residues. The CDR3 is CASSLSLSYGYTF. In nucleotides, the CDR3 is TGTGCCAGCAGTTTATCCCTTTCCTATGGCTACACCTTC.

Many counts were recorded for this clonotype. The V gene is TRBV3-1, the J gene TRBJ2-7; the D gene is possibly TRBD2 (6 bases). With 2 bases removed from V and 4 bases from J, the gap between germline ends came to 15 bases. The V gene's germline CDR1 is LGHDT and CDR2 YNNKEL (reference sequence). There are 15 residues in the CDR3. CDR3 in DNA: TGTGCCAGCAGCCAATCCGGGACTCCTCCTTACGAGCAGTACTTC. Protein product: CASSQSGTPPYEQYF.

CDR3 coding DNA: TGCAGTGCTGAGACAGGGGGAGGTGGCTACACCTTC. Protein: CSAETGGGGYTF. V is TRBV20-1 and J is TRBJ1-2, with TRBD1 matching 9 bases. The CDR3 is made up of 12 amino acids. Germline assignment: CDR1 DFQATT and CDR2 SNEGSKA (reference sequence). V gave up 5 bases and J gave up 7 bases; unmatched junction bases: 5.

This clonotype was detected a few times. Just one base apart from a much larger clone, this may be a read error. CDR3 sequence (DNA): TGTGCCAGCAGGTTGACTAGCGGGCACAATGAGCAGTTCTTC. Protein sequence: CASRLTSGHNEQFF. This chain connects TRBV25-1 to TRBJ2-1; 10 positions match TRBD2. CDR1 is MGHDK, CDR2 SYGVNS, per germline. J was trimmed by 5 bases and V by 6 bases; bases with no gene match: 4. The CDR3 spans 14 residues.

The chain employs TRBV10-3 and TRBJ2-1; D is unresolved. The CDR3 spans 11 residues. The V gene lost 11 bases and the J gene lost 3 bases, with 8 bases spanning the gap. Germline V gene lookup returns CDR1 ENHRY and CDR2 SYGVKD. The CDR3 spells CAVDRYNEQFF. CDR3 sequence (DNA): TGTGCCGTGGATCGCTACAATGAGCAGTTCTTC.

This clonotype was counted many times. The junction does not match germline at one end; this may be a read error. V and J are TRBV3-1 and TRBJ2-5; D remains unclear. The CDR3 contains 13 residues. CDR1 and CDR2 from the germline V gene are LGHDT and YNNKEL (reference sequence). The CDR3 reads CASGIMLQEAQYF. As DNA, the CDR3 is TGTGCCAGCGGGATCATGCTCCAAGAGGCCCAGTACTTC.

This clonotype was seen repeatedly, ten times or more. CDR3 sequence: CASSPQGEGEQFF. In DNA, the CDR3 is TGTGCCAGCAGCCCTCAGGGGGAGGGTGAGCAGTTCTTC. This chain joins TRBV11-1 and TRBJ2-1; D is tentatively TRBD1 or TRBD2 (7 bases each). This CDR3 has 13 amino acids. V lost 5 bases and J lost 9, with 14 bases in between. The germline V gene has CDR1 SGHAT and CDR2 FQDESV (reference sequence).